The 17 T cell receptor beta chains below come from one sample, sequenced in a study of blood T cell repertoires in COVID-19. The data were produced by immunoSEQ multiplex PCR, yet TCRdb's version contains in-frame clones alone and is incomplete. The sample carries about 200,000 clones, around 80% recorded once. Sequenced input: peripheral blood. The origin of the receptors is a woman aged 80 or over with active or convalescent COVID-19.

This chain connects TRBV25-1 to TRBJ1-6; no firm D call. The CDR3 loop spans 13 amino acids. The V gene's germline CDR1 is MGHDK and CDR2 SYGVNS. The ends were cut back, 9 bases at V and 7 bases at J, with 13 bases in the middle. The chain's CDR3 is CASTASLNSPLHF. The CDR3 DNA is TGTGCCAGTACCGCCAGTCTGAATTCACCCCTCCACTTT.

The V call is TRBV28, the J call TRBJ1-2; 8 positions match TRBD1. Trimming took 6 bases from V and 2 from J; bases not matched to a gene: 8. The CDR3 runs 15 residues. CDR1 is MDHEN and CDR2 is SYDVKM in the germline V gene. The CDR3 nucleotides are TGTGCCAGCAGGCGCTCCCGACAGGGGAACTATGGCTACACCTTC. Its translation is CASRRSRQGNYGYTF.

The chain couples TRBV13 to TRBJ2-5; TRBD2 is a possible D gene (6 bases). V was trimmed by 5 bases and J by 8 bases, leaving 12 bases between them. This CDR3 comprises 12 residues. The V gene's germline CDR1 is PRHDT and CDR2 FYEKMQ (reference sequence). The CDR3 DNA reads as TGTGCCAGCAGCCAGGAGGGTTATACCCAGTACTTC. Amino acid sequence: CASSQEGYTQYF.

The chain is built from TRBV10-3 and TRBJ2-3; D might be TRBD2 (6 bases). This CDR3 is 14 amino acids long. CDR1 is ENHRY, CDR2 SYGVKD, per germline. V dropped 7 bases and J dropped 0 bases, with 11 bases sitting between them. CDR3 DNA sequence: TGTGCCATCACCCCCCGGGGGAGCACAGATACGCAGTATTTT. It yields the protein CAITPRGSTDTQYF.

The gene calls are TRBV7-2 and TRBJ2-5; 7 bases fit TRBD1. The CDR3 extends over 15 amino acids. Germline lookup yields CDR1 SGHTA and CDR2 FQGNSA. V trimming: 4 bases; J trimming: 0 bases; junction bases outside the gene matches: 5. CDR3 loop: CASSSRTGYQETQYF. As DNA, the CDR3 is TGTGCCAGCAGCTCCCGGACAGGCTACCAAGAGACCCAGTACTTC.

The genes are TRBV19 and TRBJ2-3; D is unresolved. The germline gives CDR1 LNHDA, CDR2 SQIVND (reference sequence). The CDR3 runs to 14 residues. V was trimmed by 1 base and J by 1 base, leaving 6 bases between them. Here the CDR3 reads CASSIGAGTDTQYF. Here the CDR3 DNA reads TGTGCCAGTAGTATAGGCGCGGGCACAGATACGCAGTATTTT. Filled out from reference TRBV19 and TRBJ2-3, the complete variable domain reads DGGITQSPKYLFRKEGQNVTLSCEQNLNHDAMYWYRQDPGQGLRLIYYSQIVNDFQKGDIAEGYSVSREKKESFPLTVTSAQKNPTAFYLCASSIGAGTDTQYFGPGTRLTVL.

The chain has TRBV2 and TRBJ2-7; 12 bases align to TRBD1. Germline V gene data show CDR1 as SNHLY and CDR2 as FYNNEI. The trim removed 5 bases at V and 0 bases at J, leaving 11 bases unmatched. The CDR3 has 18 amino acids. For the CDR3, the DNA is TGTGCCAGCAGTATCCGGGACAGGGGGCTCGCAGTCTCCTACGAGCAGTACTTC. Residues: CASSIRDRGLAVSYEQYF. Using reference TRBV2 and TRBJ2-7 for the parts outside the CDR3, the full variable domain is EPEVTQTPSHQVTQMGQEVILRCVPISNHLYFYWYRQILGQKVEFLVSFYNNEISEKSEIFDDQFSVERPDGSNFTLKIRSTKLEDSAMYFCASSIRDRGLAVSYEQYFGPGTRLTVT.

CDR3 sequence reads: CASPDRVGNTIYF. The CDR3 nucleotides read TGTGCCAGCCCCGACAGGGTTGGAAACACCATATATTTT. V is TRBV28 and J is TRBJ1-3; 7 nucleotides line up with TRBD1. Trimming cost V 8 bases and J 3 bases; bases outside gene matches: 4. This CDR3 has 13 residues. Per germline, CDR1 MDHEN and CDR2 SYDVKM.

The chain links TRBV4-1 to TRBJ1-2; 8 nucleotides match TRBD1. Germline assignment: CDR1 MGHRA and CDR2 YSYEKL. This CDR3 has 17 residues. Trimming removed 0 bases from V and 3 bases from J; junction bases left unmatched: 9. CDR3 sequence (DNA): TGCGCCAGCAGCCAAGACAGCGGACAGGGTCGGTACTATGGCTACACCTTC. Amino acid sequence: CASSQDSGQGRYYGYTF.

This clone was counted a few times. The V gene is TRBV30, the J gene TRBJ1-4, with 7 bases identical to TRBD1. CDR3 size: 12 residues. The germline V gene has CDR1 GTSNPN and CDR2 SVGIG (reference sequence). V lost 2 bases and J lost 10; bases outside the gene matches: 4. In nucleotides, the CDR3 is TGTGCCTGGAGTCTCAACAGGGGAAAACTGTTTTTT. Its protein is CAWSLNRGKLFF.

The V gene is TRBV9, the J gene TRBJ1-1; a weak D match, TRBD1 (6 bases). The CDR3 runs to 15 residues. Trimming removed 5 bases at V and 3 bases at J, with 17 bases between. CDR1 SGDLS and CDR2 YYNGEE come from the germline V gene. CDR3 coding DNA: TGTGCCAGCAGTACAGGGAGTCTAGTTGACACTGAAGCTTTCTTT. Encoded protein: CASSTGSLVDTEAFF.

V gene TRBV13 combines with J gene TRBJ2-5; TRBD2 matches at 12 bases. The CDR3 has 16 amino acids. V was clipped by 5 bases and J by 1 base; unmatched bases: 5. CDR1 and CDR2 from the germline V gene are PRHDT and FYEKMQ (reference sequence). CDR3 in amino acids: CASSARLAGAQETQYF. CDR3 bases: TGTGCCAGCAGCGCCAGACTAGCGGGGGCCCAAGAGACCCAGTACTTC.

The rearrangement joins TRBV6-5 to TRBJ1-2, with 7 bases lining up with TRBD1. The length of the CDR3 is 12 residues. Germline CDR1 reads MNHEY; CDR2 reads SVGAGI. Trimming took 8 bases from V and 7 from J; bases not matched to a gene: 7. The CDR3 coding sequence is TGTGCCAGCGGAACTTACAGGGGTGGCTACACCTTC. Translated, it gives CASGTYRGGYTF.

The genes are TRBV27 and TRBJ1-1; no clear D gene. Germline CDR1 and CDR2: MNHEY and SMNVEV (reference sequence). V lost 7 bases and J lost 13, with 25 bases in between. This CDR3 is built from 14 residues. In DNA form, the CDR3 reads TGTGCCAGCACCAACCTCCTCCGTATGGGAGAGGGTTTCTTT. Translating gives CASTNLLRMGEGFF.

V is TRBV2 and J is TRBJ2-3; 11 nucleotides align to TRBD1. Germline CDR1 is SNHLY and CDR2 is FYNNEI. Losses at the gene ends were 8 bases for V and 1 base for J; bases not matched to a gene: 8. The CDR3 has 16 amino acids. CDR3 protein: CASLRDRGVGTDTQYF. CDR3 nucleotides: TGTGCCAGCCTAAGGGACAGGGGGGTGGGCACAGATACGCAGTATTTT.

The table lists this clone with a count of one. The chain employs TRBV29-1 and TRBJ1-2, with 11 bases lining up with TRBD1. With V trimmed by 7 bases and J by 8 bases, 9 bases remained unmatched. The length of the CDR3 is 13 residues. Germline V lookup: CDR1 SQVTM, CDR2 ANQGSEA. CDR3 protein: CSADRTGGFGYTF. The CDR3 DNA sequence: TGCAGCGCTGATCGGACAGGGGGCTTCGGCTACACCTTC.

This clone was observed once. This chain links TRBV4-3 with TRBJ1-1; TRBD1 matches at 11 bases. The junction had 8 bases not matched to a gene; V was cut back by 4 bases and J by 1 base. CDR3 length: 17 residues. The V gene's germline CDR1 is LGHNA and CDR2 YSLEER. The CDR3 is CASSRRTGGAGNTEAFF. As DNA, the CDR3 is TGCGCCAGCAGCCGAAGGACAGGGGGCGCGGGGAACACTGAAGCTTTCTTT.